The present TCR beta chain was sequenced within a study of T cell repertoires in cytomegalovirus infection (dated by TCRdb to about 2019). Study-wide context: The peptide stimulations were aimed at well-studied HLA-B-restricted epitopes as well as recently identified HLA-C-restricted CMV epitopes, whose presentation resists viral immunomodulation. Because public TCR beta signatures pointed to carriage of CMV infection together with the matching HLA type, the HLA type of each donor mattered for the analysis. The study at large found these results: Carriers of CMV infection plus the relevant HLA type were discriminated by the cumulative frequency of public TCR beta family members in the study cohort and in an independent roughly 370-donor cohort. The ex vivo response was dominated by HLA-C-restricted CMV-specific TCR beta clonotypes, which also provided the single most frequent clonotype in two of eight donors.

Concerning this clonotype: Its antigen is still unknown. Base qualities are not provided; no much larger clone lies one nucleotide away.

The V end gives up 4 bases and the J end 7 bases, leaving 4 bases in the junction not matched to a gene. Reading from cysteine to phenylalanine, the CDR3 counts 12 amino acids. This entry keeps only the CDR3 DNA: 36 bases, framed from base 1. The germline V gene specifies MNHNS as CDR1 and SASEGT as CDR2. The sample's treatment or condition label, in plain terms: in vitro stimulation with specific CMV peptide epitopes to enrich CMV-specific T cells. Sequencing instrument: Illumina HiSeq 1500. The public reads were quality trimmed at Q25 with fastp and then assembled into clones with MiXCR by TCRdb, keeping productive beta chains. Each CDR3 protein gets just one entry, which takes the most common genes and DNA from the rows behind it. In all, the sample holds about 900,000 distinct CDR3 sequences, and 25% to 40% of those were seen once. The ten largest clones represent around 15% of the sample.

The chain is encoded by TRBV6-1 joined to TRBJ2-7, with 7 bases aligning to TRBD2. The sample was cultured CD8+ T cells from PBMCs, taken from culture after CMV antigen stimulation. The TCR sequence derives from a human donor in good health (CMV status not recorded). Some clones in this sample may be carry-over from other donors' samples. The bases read TGTGCCAGCAGTGTAAGGGGAGGGGAGCAGTACTTC. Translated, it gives CASSVRGGEQYF.